A single T cell receptor beta chain is shown here with its context. V lost 1 base and J lost 10, with 14 bases in between. Germline CDR1 SEHNR, CDR2 FQNEAQ (reference sequence). The CDR3 has 15 amino acids. The data stem from a study of CD8+CD57+ T cells in acquired aplastic anemia. Genomic DNA, serving as template, underwent TCR beta VDJ and CDR3 profiling. TCRdb independently ran MiXCR on the reads; one entry per CDR3 protein. Of 150,000 to 200,000 distinct CDR3 sequences listed, roughly 64% are singletons. Specimen: sorted CD4+, CD8+, or CD8+CD57+ T cells (not recorded which) from PBMCs. The clonotype was recovered from a human donor with severe aplastic anemia or a healthy control (not recorded which). This chain links TRBV7-9 with TRBJ1-6, with a possible D match to TRBD1 (5 bases). The CDR3 reads CASSLVGQGRSPLHF. In DNA form, the CDR3 reads TGTGCCAGCAGCTTAGTTGGGCAGGGAAGGTCACCCCTCCACTTT.